This T cell receptor (beta chain) comes out of a study of OX40 agonist ivuxolimab in advanced cancers. Study at large: Cancers in dose escalation were hepatocellular, melanoma, renal cell and head and neck.

This clone turned up a few times. The antigen is not known. Findings and limits, study-wide: CD4+ and CD8+ blood T cells expanded clonally by week 6 at 0.1 to 3.0 mg/kg.

Germline V gives CDR1 SEHNR, CDR2 FQNEAQ (reference sequence). Deletions cut 5 bases from V and 4 bases from J, with 14 bases between. The CDR3 covers 14 residues. Method: immunoSEQ multiplex PCR; TCRdb's copy keeps in-frame clones and lacks some. Altogether approximately 16,000 clones are present, over 70% being singletons, with the ten largest covering about 35%. This TCR was sampled from an adult with an advanced solid tumor such as melanoma, head and neck, liver or kidney cancer. The chain employs TRBV7-9 and TRBJ2-5, with TRBD2 as a possible D gene (7 bases). Material: CD4+ or CD8+ T cells sorted from blood, obtained in a trial of the OX40 agonist ivuxolimab. CDR3 loop: CASSPSRGAETQYF. In DNA form, the CDR3 reads TGTGCCAGCAGCCCCTCCCGGGGGGCAGAGACCCAGTACTTC.